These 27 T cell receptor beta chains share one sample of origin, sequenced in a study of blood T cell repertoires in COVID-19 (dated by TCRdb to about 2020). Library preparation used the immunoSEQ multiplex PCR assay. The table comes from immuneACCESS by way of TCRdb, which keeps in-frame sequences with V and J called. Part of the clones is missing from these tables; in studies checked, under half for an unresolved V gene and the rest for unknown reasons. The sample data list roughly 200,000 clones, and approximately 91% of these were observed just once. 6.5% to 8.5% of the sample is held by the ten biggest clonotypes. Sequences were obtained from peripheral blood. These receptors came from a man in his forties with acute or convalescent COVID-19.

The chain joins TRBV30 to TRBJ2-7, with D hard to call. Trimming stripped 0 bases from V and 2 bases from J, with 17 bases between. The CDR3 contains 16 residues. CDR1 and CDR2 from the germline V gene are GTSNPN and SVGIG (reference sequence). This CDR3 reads CAWSVLSRMAPYEQYF. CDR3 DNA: TGTGCCTGGAGTGTACTATCACGGATGGCCCCCTACGAGCAGTACTTC.

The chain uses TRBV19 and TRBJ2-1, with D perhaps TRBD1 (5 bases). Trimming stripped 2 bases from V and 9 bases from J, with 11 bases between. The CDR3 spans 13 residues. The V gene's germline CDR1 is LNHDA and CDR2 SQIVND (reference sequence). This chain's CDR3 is CASSIKGNAEQFF. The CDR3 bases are TGTGCCAGTAGTATAAAGGGGAACGCTGAGCAGTTCTTC.

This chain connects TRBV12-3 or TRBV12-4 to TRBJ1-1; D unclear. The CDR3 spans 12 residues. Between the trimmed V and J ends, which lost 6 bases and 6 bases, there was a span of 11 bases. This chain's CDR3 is CASSPPLSEAFF. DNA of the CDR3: TGTGCCAGCAGCCCTCCCTTGTCTGAAGCTTTCTTT.

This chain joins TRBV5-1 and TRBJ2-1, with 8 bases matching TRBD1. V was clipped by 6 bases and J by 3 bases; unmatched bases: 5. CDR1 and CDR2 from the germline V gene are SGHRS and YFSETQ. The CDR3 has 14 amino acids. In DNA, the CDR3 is TGCGCCAGCAAGGACAGGGTGGACTACAATGAGCAGTTCTTC. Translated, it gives CASKDRVDYNEQFF.

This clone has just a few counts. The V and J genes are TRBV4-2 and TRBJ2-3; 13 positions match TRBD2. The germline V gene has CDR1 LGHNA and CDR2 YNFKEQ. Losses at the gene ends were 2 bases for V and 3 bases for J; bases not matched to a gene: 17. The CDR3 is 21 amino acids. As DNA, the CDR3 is TGTGCCAGCAGCCAAAGGGGCCCCGGGGGACTAGCGGGGTTAAAGACAGATACGCAGTATTTT. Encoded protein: CASSQRGPGGLAGLKTDTQYF.

CDR3 DNA sequence: TGTGCCACAGCTTTAGGAGGGAAAGTCTCGGAAGGCTACACCTTC. Protein product: CATALGGKVSEGYTF. The gene calls are TRBV7-9 and TRBJ1-2, with D unresolved. V was clipped by 10 bases and J by 8 bases, with 26 bases between them. This CDR3 is built from 15 residues. Looked up from germline, CDR1 is SEHNR and CDR2 is FQNEAQ (reference sequence).

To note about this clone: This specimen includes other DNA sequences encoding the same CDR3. The CDR3 DNA reads TGTGCCAGCAGTTACGGACAGGGCTACACCGGGGAGCTGTTTTTT. Translated: CASSYGQGYTGELFF. The chain joins TRBV6-5 to TRBJ2-2, with 8 bases fitting TRBD1. This CDR3 region has 15 residues. CDR1 and CDR2 from the germline V gene are MNHEY and SVGAGI. The V gene end was trimmed by 2 bases and the J gene end by 3 bases; junction bases not matched to a gene: 2.

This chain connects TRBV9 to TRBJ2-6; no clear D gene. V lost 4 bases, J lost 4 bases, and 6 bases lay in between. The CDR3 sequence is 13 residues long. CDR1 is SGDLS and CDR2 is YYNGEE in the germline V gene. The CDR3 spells CASSPEGANVLTF. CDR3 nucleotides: TGTGCCAGCAGCCCCGAGGGGGCCAACGTCCTGACTTTC.

In DNA, the CDR3 is TGTGCCAGCAGCGCCCGGGACAGGAGCTCCTACAATGAGCAGTTCTTC. Its translation is CASSARDRSSYNEQFF. This sequence joins TRBV13 and TRBJ2-1, with 8 bases lining up with TRBD1. CDR1 is PRHDT and CDR2 is FYEKMQ in the germline V gene (reference sequence). V lost 5 bases and J lost 0; bases outside the gene matches: 6. The CDR3 loop spans 16 amino acids. The variable domain in full, completed from reference TRBV13 and TRBJ2-1, reads AAGVIQSPRHLIKEKRETATLKCYPIPRHDTVYWYQQGPGQDPQFLISFYEKMQSDKGSIPDRFSAQQFSDYHSELNMSSLELGDSALYFCASSARDRSSYNEQFFGPGTRLTVL.

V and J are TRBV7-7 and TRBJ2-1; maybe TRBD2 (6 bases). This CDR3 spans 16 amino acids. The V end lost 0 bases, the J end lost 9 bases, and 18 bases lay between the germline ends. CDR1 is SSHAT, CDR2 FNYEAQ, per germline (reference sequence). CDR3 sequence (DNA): TGTGCCAGCAGCTTAGCCCCCGGGGGACCGGGCGGTGAGCAGTTCTTC. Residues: CASSLAPGGPGGEQFF.

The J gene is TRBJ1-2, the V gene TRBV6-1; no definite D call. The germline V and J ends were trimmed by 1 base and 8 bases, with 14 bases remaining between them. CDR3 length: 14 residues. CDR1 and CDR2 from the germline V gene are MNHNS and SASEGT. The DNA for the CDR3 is TGTGCCAGCAGTGAAGTAACGGGGATTCGGGGCTACACCTTC. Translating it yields CASSEVTGIRGYTF.

The CDR3 coding sequence is TGTGCCAGCAGCCAAGTTGGGACAGGGGGCCTTGCACCCCTCCACTTT. It encodes CASSQVGTGGLAPLHF. J is TRBJ1-6 and V is TRBV3-1 (or the pseudogene TRBV3-2), with 12 bases matching TRBD1. V gave up 1 base and J gave up 11 bases; unmatched junction bases: 6. The CDR3 extends over 16 amino acids. Germline V lookup: CDR1 LGHDT, CDR2 YNNKEL (reference sequence).

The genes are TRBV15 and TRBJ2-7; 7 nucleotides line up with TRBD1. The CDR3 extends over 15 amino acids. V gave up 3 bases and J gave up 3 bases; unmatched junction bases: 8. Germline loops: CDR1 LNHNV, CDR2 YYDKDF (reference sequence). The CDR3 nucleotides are TGTGCCACCAGCAGCTTAGTACAGGGGATCTACGAGCAGTACTTC. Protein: CATSSLVQGIYEQYF.

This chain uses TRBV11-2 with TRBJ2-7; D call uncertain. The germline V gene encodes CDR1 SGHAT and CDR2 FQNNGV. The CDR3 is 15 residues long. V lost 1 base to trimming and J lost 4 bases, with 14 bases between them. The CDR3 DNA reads TGTGCCAGCAGCTTAGGCGGTACCGGTGTTTACGAGCAGTACTTC. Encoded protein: CASSLGGTGVYEQYF.

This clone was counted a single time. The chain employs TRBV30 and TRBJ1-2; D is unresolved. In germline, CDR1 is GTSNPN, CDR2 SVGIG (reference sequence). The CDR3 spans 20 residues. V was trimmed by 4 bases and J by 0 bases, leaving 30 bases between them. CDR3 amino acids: CAWNVRGTTPEILANYGYTF. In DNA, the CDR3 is TGTGCCTGGAACGTACGGGGAACGACTCCCGAAATACTGGCTAACTATGGCTACACCTTC.

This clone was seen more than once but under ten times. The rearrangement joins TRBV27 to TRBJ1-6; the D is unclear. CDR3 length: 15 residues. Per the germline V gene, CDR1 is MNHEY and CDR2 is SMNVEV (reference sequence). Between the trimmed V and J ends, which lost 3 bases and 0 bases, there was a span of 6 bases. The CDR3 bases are TGTGCCAGCAGTTTGTTCGGCTCCTATAATTCACCCCTCCACTTT. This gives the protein CASSLFGSYNSPLHF.

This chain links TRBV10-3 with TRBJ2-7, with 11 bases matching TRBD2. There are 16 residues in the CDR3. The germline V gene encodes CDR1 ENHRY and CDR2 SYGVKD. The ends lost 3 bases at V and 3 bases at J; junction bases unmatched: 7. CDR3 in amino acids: CAISDGRLAGLYEQYF. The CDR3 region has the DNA TGTGCCATCAGTGATGGGAGACTAGCGGGGCTCTACGAGCAGTACTTC.

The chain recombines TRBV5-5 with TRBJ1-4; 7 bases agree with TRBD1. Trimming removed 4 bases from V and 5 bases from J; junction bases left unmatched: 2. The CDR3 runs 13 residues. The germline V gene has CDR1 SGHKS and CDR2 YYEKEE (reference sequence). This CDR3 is CASSGDSNEKLFF. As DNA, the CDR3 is TGTGCCAGCAGCGGGGACAGCAATGAAAAACTGTTTTTT. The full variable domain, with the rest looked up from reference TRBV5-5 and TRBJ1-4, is DAGVTQSPTHLIKTRGQQVTLRCSPISGHKSVSWYQQVLGQGPQFIFQYYEKEERGRGNFPDRFSARQFPNYSSELNVNALLLGDSALYLCASSGDSNEKLFFGSGTQLSVL.

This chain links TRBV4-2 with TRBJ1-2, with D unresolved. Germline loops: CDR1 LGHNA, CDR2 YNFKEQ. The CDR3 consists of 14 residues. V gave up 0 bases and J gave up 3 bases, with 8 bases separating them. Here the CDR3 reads CASSQDADYYGYTF. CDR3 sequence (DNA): TGTGCCAGCAGCCAAGATGCGGATTACTATGGCTACACCTTC.

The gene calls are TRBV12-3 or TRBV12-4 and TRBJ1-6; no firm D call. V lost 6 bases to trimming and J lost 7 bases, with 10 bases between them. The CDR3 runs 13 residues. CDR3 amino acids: CASSTTKNSPLHF. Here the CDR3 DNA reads TGTGCCAGCAGCACGACTAAGAATTCACCCCTCCACTTT.

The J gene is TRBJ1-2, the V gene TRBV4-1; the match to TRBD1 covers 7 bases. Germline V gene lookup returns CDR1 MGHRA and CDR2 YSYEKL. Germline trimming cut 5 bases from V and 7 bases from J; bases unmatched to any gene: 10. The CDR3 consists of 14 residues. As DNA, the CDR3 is TGCGCCAGCAGCGTCTCGTCCGGGACAGTTGGCTACACCTTC. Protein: CASSVSSGTVGYTF.

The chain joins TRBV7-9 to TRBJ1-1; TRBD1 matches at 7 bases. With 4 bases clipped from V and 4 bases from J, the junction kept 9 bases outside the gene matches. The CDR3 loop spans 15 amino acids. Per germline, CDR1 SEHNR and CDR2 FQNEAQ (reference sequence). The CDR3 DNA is TGTGCCAGCAGCTCTTACCCCTCAGGGGGCACTGAAGCTTTCTTT. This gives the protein CASSSYPSGGTEAFF.

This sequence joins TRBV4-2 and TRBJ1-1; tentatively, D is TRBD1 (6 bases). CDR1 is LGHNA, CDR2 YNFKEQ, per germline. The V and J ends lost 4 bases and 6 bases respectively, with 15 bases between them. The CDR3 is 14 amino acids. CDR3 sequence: CASSPFGQSAEAFF. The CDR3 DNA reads TGTGCCAGCAGCCCCTTTGGACAGAGCGCTGAAGCTTTCTTT.

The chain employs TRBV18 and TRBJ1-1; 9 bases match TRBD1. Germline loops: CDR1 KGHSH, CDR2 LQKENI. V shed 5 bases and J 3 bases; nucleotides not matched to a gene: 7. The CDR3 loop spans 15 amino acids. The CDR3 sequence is CASSIRTGEDTEAFF. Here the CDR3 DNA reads TGTGCCAGCTCAATACGGACAGGGGAGGACACTGAAGCTTTCTTT.

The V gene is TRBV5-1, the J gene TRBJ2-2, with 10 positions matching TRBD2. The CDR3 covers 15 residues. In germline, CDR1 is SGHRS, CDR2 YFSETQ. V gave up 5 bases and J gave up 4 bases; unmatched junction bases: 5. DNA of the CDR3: TGCGCCAGCAGAGAGCGGGGGGGCCTCACCGGGGAGCTGTTTTTT. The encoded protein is CASRERGGLTGELFF.

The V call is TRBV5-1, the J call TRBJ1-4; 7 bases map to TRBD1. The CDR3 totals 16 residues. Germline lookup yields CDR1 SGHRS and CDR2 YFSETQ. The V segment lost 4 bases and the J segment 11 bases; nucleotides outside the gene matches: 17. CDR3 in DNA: TGCGCCAGCAGCGCTGAACCTCCGGGACAGCAAAGTAAACTGTTTTTT. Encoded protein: CASSAEPPGQQSKLFF.

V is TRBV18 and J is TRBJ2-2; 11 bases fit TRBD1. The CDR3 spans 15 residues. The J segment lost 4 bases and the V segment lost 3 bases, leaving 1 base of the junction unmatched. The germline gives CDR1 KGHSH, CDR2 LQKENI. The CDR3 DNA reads TGTGCCAGCTCACCGGGACAGGGGGTCACCGGGGAGCTGTTTTTT. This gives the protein CASSPGQGVTGELFF.